This T cell receptor beta chain was sequenced for a study of T-cell memory formation after mild COVID-19. TCRdb called the 5' RACE reads again in MiXCR, with one record for every CDR3 protein. In the table there are 300,000 to 400,000 distinct CDR3 sequences, 10% to 15% of which are singletons. V lost 1 base to trimming and J lost 1 base, with 11 bases between them. The CDR3 is 15 residues long. The germline gives CDR1 MNHEY, CDR2 SVGEGT. The sequenced sample was PBMCs or a T cell subset sorted from them (not recorded which). The V and J genes are TRBV6-2 or TRBV6-3 and TRBJ2-7; D is unresolved. This clonotype originated in a man between 18 and 35 years old who had mild COVID-19 (a few samples of this study predate the infection). Cell type and time point are not known. CDR3 amino acids: CASSYYGPQSYEQYF. The CDR3 region has the DNA TGTGCCAGCAGTTACTACGGTCCCCAGTCCTACGAGCAGTACTTC.